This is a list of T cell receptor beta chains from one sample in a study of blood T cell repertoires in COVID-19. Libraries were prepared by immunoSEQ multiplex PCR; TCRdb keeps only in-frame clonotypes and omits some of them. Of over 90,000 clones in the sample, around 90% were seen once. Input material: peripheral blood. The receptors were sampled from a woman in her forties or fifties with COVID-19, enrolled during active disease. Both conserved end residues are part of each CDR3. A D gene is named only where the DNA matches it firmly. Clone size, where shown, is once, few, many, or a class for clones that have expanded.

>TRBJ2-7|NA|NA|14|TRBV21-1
CAAPGGTVPYEQYF
TGTGCCGCCCCGGGGGGGACGGTACCCTACGAGCAGTACTTC
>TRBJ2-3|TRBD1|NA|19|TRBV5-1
CASSPPRIGQGVGTDTQYF
TGCGCCAGCAGCCCGCCCCGAATCGGACAGGGGGTGGGCACAGATACGCAGTATTTT
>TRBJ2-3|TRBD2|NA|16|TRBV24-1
CATSDFLAGGTDTQYF
TGTGCCACCAGTGATTTTCTAGCGGGGGGCACAGATACGCAGTATTTT
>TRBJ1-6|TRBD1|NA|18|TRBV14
CASSQDPRQGRQHSPLHF
TGTGCCAGCAGCCAAGATCCCAGACAGGGCCGGCAGCATTCACCCCTCCACTTT
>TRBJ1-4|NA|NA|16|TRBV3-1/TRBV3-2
CASSHRGGSTNEKLFF
TGTGCCAGCAGCCACCGCGGGGGGTCAACTAATGAAAAACTGTTTTTT
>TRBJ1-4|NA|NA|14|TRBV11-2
CASSSGRGNEKLFF
TGTGCCAGCAGCTCCGGACGGGGTAATGAAAAACTGTTTTTT
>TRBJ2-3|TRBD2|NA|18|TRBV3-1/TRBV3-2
CASSQDLWSGGDADTQYF
TGTGCCAGCAGCCAAGATCTGTGGAGCGGGGGGGACGCAGATACGCAGTATTTT
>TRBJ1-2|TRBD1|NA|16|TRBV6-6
CASSSLPGQGSYGYTF
TGTGCCAGCAGTTCCCTCCCGGGACAGGGGAGCTATGGCTACACCTTC
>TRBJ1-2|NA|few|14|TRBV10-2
CASSDQAQNYGYTF
TGCGCCAGCAGTGACCAGGCGCAGAACTATGGCTACACCTTC
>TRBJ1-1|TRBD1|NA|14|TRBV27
CASREWTGGTEAFF
TGTGCCAGCAGGGAGTGGACAGGAGGGACTGAAGCTTTCTTT
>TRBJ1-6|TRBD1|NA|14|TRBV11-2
CASSPGTGGVPLHF
TGTGCCAGCAGCCCAGGGACAGGGGGCGTACCCCTCCACTTT